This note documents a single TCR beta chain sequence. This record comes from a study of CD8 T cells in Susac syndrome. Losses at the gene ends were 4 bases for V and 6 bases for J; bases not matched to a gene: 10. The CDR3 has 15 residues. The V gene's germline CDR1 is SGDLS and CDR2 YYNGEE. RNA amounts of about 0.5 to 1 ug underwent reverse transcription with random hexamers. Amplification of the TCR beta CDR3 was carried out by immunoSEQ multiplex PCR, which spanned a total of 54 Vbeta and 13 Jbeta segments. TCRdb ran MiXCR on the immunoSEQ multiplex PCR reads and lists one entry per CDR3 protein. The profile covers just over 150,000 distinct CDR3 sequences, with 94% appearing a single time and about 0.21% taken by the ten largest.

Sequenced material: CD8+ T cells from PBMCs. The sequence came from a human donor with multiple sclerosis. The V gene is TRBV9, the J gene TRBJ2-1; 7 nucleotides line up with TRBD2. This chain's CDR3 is CASSYEGRVVNEQFF. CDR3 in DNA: TGTGCCAGCAGCTATGAGGGGAGGGTTGTCAATGAGCAGTTCTTC.